A single sample gave rise to the 29 T cell receptor beta chains below, sequenced in a study of blood T cell repertoires in COVID-19. Using immunoSEQ multiplex PCR, the repertoire was profiled, and TCRdb retains in-frame clones only, with some absent. In the table there are tens of thousands of clones, 75% to 90% of which are singletons. The sample was peripheral blood. These receptors came from a man between 60 and 75 years old with COVID-19, enrolled during active disease.

The DNA for the CDR3 is TGCGCCAGCAGCCAAGCGGGACTAGCGGGAGGGGACGAGCAGTACTTC. It specifies CASSQAGLAGGDEQYF. The chain combines TRBV4-1 with TRBJ2-7; 16 bases fit TRBD2. Germline V gives CDR1 MGHRA, CDR2 YSYEKL. V was clipped by 1 base and J by 5 bases; unmatched bases: 2. This CDR3 comprises 16 residues.

The genes are TRBV28 and TRBJ1-2; D is unresolved. Trimming took off 1 base at V and 2 bases at J, with 5 bases between the two ends. The germline V gene has CDR1 MDHEN and CDR2 SYDVKM. The CDR3 has 13 residues. CDR3 amino acids: CASSLSVNYGYTF. The CDR3 nucleotides read TGTGCCAGCAGTTTATCAGTGAACTATGGCTACACCTTC.

This clone was detected only a few times. The chain couples TRBV7-9 to TRBJ1-1, with 8 bases that match TRBD1. Germline CDR1 SEHNR, CDR2 FQNEAQ (reference sequence). V dropped 6 bases and J dropped 2; count of bases not matched to a gene: 8. The CDR3 runs to 15 residues. The CDR3 loop reads CASSHLDRGNTEAFF. The CDR3 DNA follows: TGTGCCAGCAGTCATCTTGACAGGGGCAACACTGAAGCTTTCTTT.

The chain joins TRBV10-3 to TRBJ2-2; a possible D gene is TRBD1 (5 bases). The germline V gene has CDR1 ENHRY and CDR2 SYGVKD. Trimming stripped 4 bases from V and 0 bases from J, with 6 bases between. The CDR3 spans 14 residues. The CDR3 nucleotides read TGTGCCATCAGTGGACAGACGAACACCGGGGAGCTGTTTTTT. Its translation: CAISGQTNTGELFF.

The rearrangement uses TRBV29-1 and TRBJ2-7; D might be TRBD1 (6 bases). Trimming left V 3 bases short and J 4 bases short, with 16 bases between. The CDR3 totals 14 residues. CDR1 and CDR2 (germline): SQVTM, ANQGSEA. Written as DNA, the CDR3 is TGCAGCGTTGAGATGGGGACAACCGGATACGAGCAGTACTTC. Amino acid sequence: CSVEMGTTGYEQYF.

CDR3 in DNA: TGTGCCAGCAGCCTGGGGGCCGGGAGGCAGCCCCAGCATTTT. Amino acids: CASSLGAGRQPQHF. This chain joins TRBV7-9 and TRBJ1-5; TRBD1 is a possible D gene (6 bases). Looked up from germline, CDR1 is SEHNR and CDR2 is FQNEAQ (reference sequence). Trimming took 5 bases from V and 7 from J, leaving 15 bases between them. The CDR3 covers 14 residues. The variable domain in full, with the rest retrieved from reference TRBV7-9 and TRBJ1-5, is DTGVSQNPRHKITKRGQNVTFRCDPISEHNRLYWYRQTLGQGPEFLTYFQNEAQLEKSRLLSDRFSAERPKGSFSTLEIQRTEQGDSAMYLCASSLGAGRQPQHFGDGTRLSIL.

This chain uses TRBV5-1 with TRBJ2-5; tentatively, D is TRBD1 (5 bases). V lost 4 bases and J 4 bases, leaving 20 bases between the germline ends. The CDR3 contains 16 residues. CDR1 SGHRS and CDR2 YFSETQ come from the germline V gene. This CDR3 is CASSNQATGDGETQYF. The CDR3 bases are TGCGCCAGCAGCAACCAAGCCACAGGAGATGGAGAGACCCAGTACTTC.

This chain joins TRBV15 and TRBJ2-2; the D is unclear. V lost 1 base, J lost 0 bases, and 12 bases lay in between. The CDR3 extends over 17 amino acids. Germline CDR1 LNHNV, CDR2 YYDKDF (reference sequence). The CDR3 sequence: CATSRGEKFANTGELFF. DNA of the CDR3: TGTGCCACCAGCAGAGGAGAAAAGTTCGCGAACACCGGGGAGCTGTTTTTT.

This chain links TRBV6-2 or TRBV6-3 with TRBJ2-1, with a weak D call TRBD2 (5 bases). Germline lookup yields CDR1 MNHEY and CDR2 SVGEGT. CDR3 length equals 15 residues. V was trimmed by 5 bases and J by 3 bases, leaving 14 bases between them. CDR3 residues: CASSTPAGRYNEQFF. Written as DNA, the CDR3 is TGTGCCAGCAGTACCCCCGCGGGCCGCTACAATGAGCAGTTCTTC.

The J gene is TRBJ2-7, the V gene TRBV6-2 or TRBV6-3; 13 bases match TRBD2. CDR1 and CDR2 (germline): MNHEY, SVGEGT. CDR3 size: 15 residues. V lost 5 bases and J lost 5; bases outside the gene matches: 6. The CDR3 protein is CASSRTSGRLHEQYF. CDR3 nucleotide sequence: TGTGCCAGCAGTCGGACTAGCGGGAGACTTCACGAGCAGTACTTC.

The J gene is TRBJ2-6, the V gene TRBV7-8, with TRBD1 matching over 10 bases. V lost 2 bases to trimming and J lost 0 bases; unmatched junction nucleotides: 7. Germline assignment: CDR1 SGHVS and CDR2 FQNEAQ. CDR3 length: 19 amino acids. The CDR3 loop is CASSLPRTGGDSGANVLTF. For the CDR3, the DNA is TGTGCCAGCAGCTTACCCCGGACAGGGGGGGACTCTGGGGCCAACGTCCTGACTTTC.

This chain joins TRBV29-1 and TRBJ1-1; TRBD1 matches at 10 bases. There are 12 residues in the CDR3. Trimming took 7 bases from V and 4 from J; bases not matched to a gene: 3. Germline V CDR1 and CDR2: SQVTM, ANQGSEA. CDR3 DNA sequence: TGCAGCGCCCGGACAGGGGGCACTGAAGCTTTCTTT. Its protein is CSARTGGTEAFF.

For this clone: At one of its ends the junction is not consistent with the germline gene, which may arise from a read error. The genes are TRBV7-2 and TRBJ2-7; D is undetermined. The CDR3 runs to 13 residues. Germline V CDR1 and CDR2: SGHTA, FQGNSA. The CDR3 protein is CAGSLGRYYEQYF. In DNA, the CDR3 is TGTGCCGGCAGCCTAGGGCGGTACTACGAGCAGTACTTC.

V and J are TRBV28 and TRBJ1-4, with a weak D call TRBD1 (6 bases). With 3 bases removed from V and 8 bases from J, the gap between germline ends came to 13 bases. The CDR3 sequence is 14 residues long. Germline V gene lookup returns CDR1 MDHEN and CDR2 SYDVKM. The CDR3 DNA reads as TGTGCCAGCAGTTTGGTACAGGGAGTGGAAAAACTGTTTTTT. Protein: CASSLVQGVEKLFF.

The J gene is TRBJ1-6, the V gene TRBV7-8; D call uncertain. Germline V gene data show CDR1 as SGHVS and CDR2 as FQNEAQ. Trimming left V 2 bases short and J 8 bases short, with 16 bases between. The CDR3 loop spans 16 amino acids. This CDR3 reads CASSLNGPVEYSPLHF. The CDR3 coding sequence is TGTGCCAGCAGCTTAAATGGGCCCGTGGAATATTCACCCCTCCACTTT.

The J gene is TRBJ2-3, the V gene TRBV18; TRBD1 matches 8 bases. This CDR3 comprises 16 residues. V trimming: 3 bases; J trimming: 4 bases; junction bases outside the gene matches: 9. From germline, CDR1 is KGHSH and CDR2 LQKENI. CDR3 sequence: CASSPTGTGSADTQYF. The CDR3 DNA is TGTGCCAGCTCACCTACAGGGACAGGCTCGGCAGATACGCAGTATTTT.

The chain has TRBV7-3 and TRBJ2-1; TRBD1 matches at 9 bases. Germline CDR1 SGHTA, CDR2 FQGTGA. The CDR3 has 17 amino acids. With 1 base clipped from V and 6 bases from J, the junction kept 10 bases outside the gene matches. The CDR3 DNA sequence: TGTGCCAGCAGCTTAAGTGGGGGGACAGGGAAAATCAATGAGCAGTTCTTC. Amino acids: CASSLSGGTGKINEQFF.

The chain couples TRBV11-3 to TRBJ2-3; TRBD1 might be the D (5 bases). CDR1 is SGHNT and CDR2 is YENEEA in the germline V gene. The germline V and J ends were trimmed by 5 bases and 4 bases, with 19 bases remaining between them. The CDR3 is 16 amino acids. This CDR3 is CASSRLESQQADTQYF. The CDR3 DNA sequence: TGTGCCAGCAGCCGTTTGGAGAGTCAACAGGCAGATACGCAGTATTTT.

The chain recombines TRBV10-3 with TRBJ2-3; no clear D gene. The CDR3 consists of 15 residues. CDR1 and CDR2 (germline): ENHRY, SYGVKD. Trimming pared 4 bases from V and 0 bases from J, leaving 11 bases between. CDR3 sequence reads: CAISAKQPSTDTQYF. The DNA of the CDR3 is TGTGCCATCAGTGCGAAACAGCCGAGCACAGATACGCAGTATTTT.

The chain recombines TRBV21-1 with TRBJ1-2; TRBD1 is taken as the D call from the table, unchecked against the DNA. TRBV21-1 is annotated as a pseudogene. The CDR3 contains 13 residues. The CDR3 region is CASRGDRGYGYTF. CDR3 nucleotides: TGTGCCAGCAGGGGGGACAGGGGATATGGCTACACCTTC.

This chain connects TRBV5-4 to TRBJ1-2; 8 positions match TRBD1. In germline, CDR1 is SGHNT, CDR2 YYREEE (reference sequence). Trimming took 4 bases from V and 4 from J; bases not matched to a gene: 9. The CDR3 is made up of 15 amino acids. The CDR3 nucleotides read TGTGCCAGCAGCCTCTGGACAGGGCCGACCTATGGCTACACCTTC. It encodes CASSLWTGPTYGYTF.

The chain's CDR3 is CASNIADSSTDTQYF. The DNA for the CDR3 is TGCGCCAGCAACATAGCGGACTCTTCCACAGATACGCAGTATTTT. The chain recombines TRBV5-1 with TRBJ2-3, with TRBD2 as a possible D gene (6 bases). The CDR3 is 15 amino acids. Trimming took off 6 bases at V and 2 bases at J, with 16 bases between the two ends. CDR1 and CDR2 (germline): SGHRS, YFSETQ.

A single count supports this clone. This chain links TRBV5-1 with TRBJ2-3, with 9 bases aligning to TRBD1. The CDR3 extends over 14 amino acids. Germline-derived CDR1 and CDR2 are SGHRS and YFSETQ. After removal of 4 bases from V and 6 bases from J, the junction contained 6 bases not matched to a gene. CDR3 residues: CASSRDREGDTQYF. CDR3 DNA: TGCGCCAGCAGCCGGGACAGGGAGGGTGATACGCAGTATTTT.

This chain links TRBV7-8 with TRBJ2-2; 8 positions match TRBD2. The germline gives CDR1 SGHVS, CDR2 FQNEAQ. Trimming took 8 bases from V and 5 from J; bases not matched to a gene: 7. The CDR3 totals 14 residues. CDR3 region: CASRASGRTGELFF. CDR3 nucleotides: TGTGCCAGCCGGGCTAGCGGGCGAACCGGGGAGCTGTTTTTT.

This sequence joins TRBV7-2 and TRBJ1-4, with 8 bases lining up with TRBD1. Germline values: CDR1 SGHTA, CDR2 FQGNSA. The V and J ends lost 3 bases and 2 bases, in that order; junction bases with no gene match: 5. This CDR3 is 16 amino acids long. CDR3 residues: CASSFRTGLTNEKLFF. The DNA of the CDR3 is TGTGCCAGCAGCTTCAGGACAGGGCTCACTAATGAAAAACTGTTTTTT.

This chain links TRBV4-1 with TRBJ2-3, with D maybe TRBD1 (6 bases). The germline V gene encodes CDR1 MGHRA and CDR2 YSYEKL. V was shortened by 4 bases and J by 4 bases, with 21 bases between the two germline ends. The CDR3 totals 17 residues. The CDR3 sequence is CASSLTSAGERADTQYF. The CDR3 nucleotides read TGCGCCAGCAGCCTTACCTCCGCAGGGGAAAGGGCAGATACGCAGTATTTT.

This chain connects TRBV6-5 to TRBJ1-5; 10 bases fit TRBD1. This CDR3 is built from 14 residues. Germline loops: CDR1 MNHEY, CDR2 SVGAGI. V was clipped by 5 bases and J by 6 bases; unmatched bases: 4. CDR3 sequence: CASSPGTGVQPQHF. The CDR3 DNA sequence: TGTGCCAGCAGTCCCGGGACAGGGGTTCAGCCCCAGCATTTT.

This clone is a singleton in its sample. This sequence joins TRBV27 and TRBJ2-1, with 7 bases lining up with TRBD1. The CDR3 loop spans 13 amino acids. The junction had 2 bases not matched to a gene; V was cut back by 4 bases and J by 5 bases. Looked up from germline, CDR1 is MNHEY and CDR2 is SMNVEV (reference sequence). CDR3 in DNA: TGTGCCAGCAGTTCGACAGGGAACAATGAGCAGTTCTTC. This encodes CASSSTGNNEQFF.

The rearrangement joins TRBV3-1 (or the pseudogene TRBV3-2) to TRBJ1-4; 9 nucleotides line up with TRBD1. This CDR3 spans 16 amino acids. Germline CDR1 LGHDT, CDR2 YNNKEL (reference sequence). V lost 2 bases, J lost 2 bases, and 3 bases stayed unmatched. CDR3: CASSQTGGRTNEKLFF. For the CDR3, the DNA is TGTGCCAGCAGCCAAACAGGGGGCCGGACTAATGAAAAACTGTTTTTT.